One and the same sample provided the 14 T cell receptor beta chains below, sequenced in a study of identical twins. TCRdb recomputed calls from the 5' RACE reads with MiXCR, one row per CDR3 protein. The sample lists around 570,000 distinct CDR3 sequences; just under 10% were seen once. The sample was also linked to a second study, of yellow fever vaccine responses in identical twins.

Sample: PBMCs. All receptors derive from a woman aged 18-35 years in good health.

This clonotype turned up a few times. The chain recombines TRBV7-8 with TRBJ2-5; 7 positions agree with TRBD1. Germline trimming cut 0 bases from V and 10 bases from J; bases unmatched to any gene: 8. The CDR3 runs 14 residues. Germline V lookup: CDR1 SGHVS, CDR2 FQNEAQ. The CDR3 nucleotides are TGTGCCAGCAGCTTAGCGCACGACAGGGCCGGCCAGTACTTC. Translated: CASSLAHDRAGQYF.

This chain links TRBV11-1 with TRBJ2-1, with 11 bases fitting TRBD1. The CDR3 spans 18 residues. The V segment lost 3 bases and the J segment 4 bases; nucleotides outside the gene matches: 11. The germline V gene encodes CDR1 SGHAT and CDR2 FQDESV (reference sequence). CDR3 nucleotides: TGTGCCAGCAGCTTCGCGTCGGACGGGACAGGGGGATACAATGAGCAGTTCTTC. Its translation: CASSFASDGTGGYNEQFF. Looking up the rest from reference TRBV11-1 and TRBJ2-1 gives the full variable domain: EAEVAQSPRYKITEKSQAVAFWCDPISGHATLYWYRQILGQGPELLVQFQDESVVDDSQLPKDRFSAERLKGVDSTLKIQPAELGDSAMYLCASSFASDGTGGYNEQFFGPGTRLTVL.

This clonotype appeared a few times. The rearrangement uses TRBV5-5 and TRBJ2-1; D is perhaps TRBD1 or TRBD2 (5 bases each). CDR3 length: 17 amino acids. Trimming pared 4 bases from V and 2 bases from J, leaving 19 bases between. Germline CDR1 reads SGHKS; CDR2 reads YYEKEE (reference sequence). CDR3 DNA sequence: TGTGCCAGCAGCAAAACGCGAGGGGTAGCAACCTACAATGAGCAGTTCTTC. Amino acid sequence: CASSKTRGVATYNEQFF.

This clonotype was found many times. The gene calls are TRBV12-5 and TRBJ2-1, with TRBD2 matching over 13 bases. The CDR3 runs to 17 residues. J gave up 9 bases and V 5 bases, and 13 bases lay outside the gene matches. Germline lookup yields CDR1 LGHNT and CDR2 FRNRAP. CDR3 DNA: TGTGCTAGTGGTCGGACTAGCGGGAGTCTGCCGGCAGCTGAGCAGTTCTTC. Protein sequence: CASGRTSGSLPAAEQFF.

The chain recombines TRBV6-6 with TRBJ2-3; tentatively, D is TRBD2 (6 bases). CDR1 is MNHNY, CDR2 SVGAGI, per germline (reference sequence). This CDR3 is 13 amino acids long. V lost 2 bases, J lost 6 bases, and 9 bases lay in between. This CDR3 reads CASSYRRVDTQYF. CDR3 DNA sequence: TGTGCCAGCAGTTACCGGAGGGTGGATACGCAGTATTTT.

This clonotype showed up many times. The CDR3, as DNA: TGTGCCAGCAGCCAAGCGGGGCTGAGCACAGATACGCAGTATTTT. Its translation is CASSQAGLSTDTQYF. The V and J genes are TRBV4-2 and TRBJ2-3, with D perhaps matching TRBD1 or TRBD2 (5 bases each). Looked up from germline, CDR1 is LGHNA and CDR2 is YNFKEQ. V was shortened by 1 base and J by 0 bases, with 8 bases between the two germline ends. This CDR3 spans 15 amino acids.

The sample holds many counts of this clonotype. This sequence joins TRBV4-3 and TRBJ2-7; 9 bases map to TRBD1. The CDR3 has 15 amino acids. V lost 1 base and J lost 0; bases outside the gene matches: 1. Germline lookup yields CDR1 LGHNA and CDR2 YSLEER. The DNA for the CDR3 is TGCGCCAGCAGCCAAGGGGGACAGGGCTCCTACGAGCAGTACTTC. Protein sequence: CASSQGGQGSYEQYF.

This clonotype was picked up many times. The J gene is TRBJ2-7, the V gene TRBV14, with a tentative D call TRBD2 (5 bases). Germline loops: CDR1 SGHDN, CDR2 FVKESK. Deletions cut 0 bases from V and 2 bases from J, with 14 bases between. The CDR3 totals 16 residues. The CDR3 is CASSQDIGLAAYEQYF. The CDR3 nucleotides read TGTGCCAGCAGCCAAGATATTGGGCTAGCTGCCTACGAGCAGTACTTC.

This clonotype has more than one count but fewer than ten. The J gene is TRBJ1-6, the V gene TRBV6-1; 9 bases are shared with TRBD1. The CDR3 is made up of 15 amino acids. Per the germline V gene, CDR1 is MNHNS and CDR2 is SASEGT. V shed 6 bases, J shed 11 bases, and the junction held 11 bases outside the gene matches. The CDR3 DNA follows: TGTGCCAGCAGGGCTCCGGGACAGGGAAGCCCACCCCTCCACTTT. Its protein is CASRAPGQGSPPLHF.

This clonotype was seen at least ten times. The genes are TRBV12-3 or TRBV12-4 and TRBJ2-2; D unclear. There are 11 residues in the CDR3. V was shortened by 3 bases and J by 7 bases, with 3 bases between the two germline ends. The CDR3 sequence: CASSLDGELFF. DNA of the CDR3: TGTGCCAGCAGTTTGGACGGGGAGCTGTTTTTT.

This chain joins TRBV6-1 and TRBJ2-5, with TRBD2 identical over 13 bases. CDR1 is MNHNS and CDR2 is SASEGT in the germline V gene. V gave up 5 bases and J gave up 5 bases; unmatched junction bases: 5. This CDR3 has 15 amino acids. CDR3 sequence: CASSTRTSGSETQYF. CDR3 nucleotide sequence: TGTGCCAGCAGTACCAGGACTAGCGGGAGCGAGACCCAGTACTTC.

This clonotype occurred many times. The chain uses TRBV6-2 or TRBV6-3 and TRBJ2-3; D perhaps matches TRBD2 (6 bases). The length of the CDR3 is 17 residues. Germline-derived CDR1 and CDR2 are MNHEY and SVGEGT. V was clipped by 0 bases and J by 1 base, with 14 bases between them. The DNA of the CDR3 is TGTGCCAGCAGTTACTCCCTTGGGCTAGCGCGCACAGATACGCAGTATTTT. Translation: CASSYSLGLARTDTQYF.

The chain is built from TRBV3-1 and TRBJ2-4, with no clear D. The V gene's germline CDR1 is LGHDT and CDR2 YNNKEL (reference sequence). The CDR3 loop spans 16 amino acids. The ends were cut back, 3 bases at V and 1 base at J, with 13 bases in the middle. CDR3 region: CASSQGKGTAKNIQYF. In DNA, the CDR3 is TGTGCCAGCAGCCAGGGAAAAGGTACGGCCAAAAACATTCAGTACTTC.

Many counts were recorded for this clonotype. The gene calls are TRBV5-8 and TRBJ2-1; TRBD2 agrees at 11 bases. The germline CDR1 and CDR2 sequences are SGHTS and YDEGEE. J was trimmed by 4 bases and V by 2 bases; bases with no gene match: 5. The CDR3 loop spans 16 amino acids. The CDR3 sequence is CASSFLAGGGYNEQFF. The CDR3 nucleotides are TGTGCCAGCAGCTTCTTAGCGGGAGGGGGATACAATGAGCAGTTCTTC.